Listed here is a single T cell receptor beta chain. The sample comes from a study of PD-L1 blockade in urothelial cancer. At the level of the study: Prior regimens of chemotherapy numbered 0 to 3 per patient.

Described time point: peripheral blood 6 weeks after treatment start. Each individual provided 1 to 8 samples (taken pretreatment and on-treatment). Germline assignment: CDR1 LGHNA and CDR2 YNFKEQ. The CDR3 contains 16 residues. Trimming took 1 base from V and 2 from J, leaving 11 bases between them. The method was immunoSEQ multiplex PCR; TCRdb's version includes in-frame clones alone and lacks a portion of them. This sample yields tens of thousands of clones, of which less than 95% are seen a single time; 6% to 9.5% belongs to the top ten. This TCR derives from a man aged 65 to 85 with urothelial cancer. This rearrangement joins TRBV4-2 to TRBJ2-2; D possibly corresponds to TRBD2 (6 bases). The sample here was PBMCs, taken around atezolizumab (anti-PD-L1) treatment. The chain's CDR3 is CASSQVTSLNTGELFF. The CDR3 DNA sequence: TGTGCCAGCAGCCAAGTAACTAGCCTAAACACCGGGGAGCTGTTTTTT.